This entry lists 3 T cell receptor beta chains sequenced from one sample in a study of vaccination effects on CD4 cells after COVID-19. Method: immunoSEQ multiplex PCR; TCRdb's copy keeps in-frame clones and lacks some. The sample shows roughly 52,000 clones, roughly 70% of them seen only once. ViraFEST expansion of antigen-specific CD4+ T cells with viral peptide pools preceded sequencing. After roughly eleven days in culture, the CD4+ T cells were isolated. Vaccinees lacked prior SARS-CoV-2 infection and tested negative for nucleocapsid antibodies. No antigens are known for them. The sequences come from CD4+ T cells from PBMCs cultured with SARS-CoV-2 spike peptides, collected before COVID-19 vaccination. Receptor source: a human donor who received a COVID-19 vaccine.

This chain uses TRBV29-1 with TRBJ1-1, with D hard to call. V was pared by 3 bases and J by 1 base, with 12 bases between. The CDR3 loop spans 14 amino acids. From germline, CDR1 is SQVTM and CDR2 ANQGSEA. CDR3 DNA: TGCAGCGTTGAGGCGGTCGCCCAGAACACTGAAGCTTTCTTT. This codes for CSVEAVAQNTEAFF.

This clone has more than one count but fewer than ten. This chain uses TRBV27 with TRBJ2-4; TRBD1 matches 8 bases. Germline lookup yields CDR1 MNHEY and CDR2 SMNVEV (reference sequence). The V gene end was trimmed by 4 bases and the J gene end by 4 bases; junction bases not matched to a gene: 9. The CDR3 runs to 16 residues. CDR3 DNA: TGTGCCAGCAGTTCCCTGCGGGACAGGCCGAAAAACATTCAGTACTTC. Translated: CASSSLRDRPKNIQYF.

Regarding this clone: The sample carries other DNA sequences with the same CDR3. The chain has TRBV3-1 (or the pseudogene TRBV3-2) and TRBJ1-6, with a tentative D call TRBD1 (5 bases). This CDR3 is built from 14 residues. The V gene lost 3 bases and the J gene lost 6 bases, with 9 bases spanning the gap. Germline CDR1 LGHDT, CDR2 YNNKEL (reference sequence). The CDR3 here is CASSQGRANSPLHF. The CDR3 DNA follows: TGTGCCAGCAGCCAGGGCAGGGCTAATTCACCCCTCCACTTT.